A selection of T cell receptor beta chains follows, all from one sample in a study of cytomegalovirus exposure and HLA in healthy donors. Sequencing was performed with immunoSEQ multiplex PCR; in TCRdb, only in-frame clones are kept and a portion is missing. Of about 140,000 clones listed, 70% to 75% were seen once; the top ten hold about an eighth. Sequencing input: PBMCs. All receptors derive from a human donor in good health. Both conserved end residues are part of each CDR3. A D gene is named only where the DNA matches it firmly. Clone size is not always given. Where it is, it says once, few, many or a class for expanded clones.

J,V,length,size,D,CDR3,DNA
TRBJ1-1,TRBV2,11,NA,TRBD1,CASSTRGSAFF,TGTGCCAGCAGTACCAGGGGGTCGGCTTTCTTT
TRBJ2-7,TRBV5-8,14,NA,NA,CASSLQRGGYEQYF,TGTGCCAGCAGCTTGCAGAGGGGGGGGTACGAGCAGTACTTC
TRBJ2-2,TRBV7-3,15,once,NA,CASSPSGLNTGELFF,TGTGCCAGCAGTCCCAGCGGTTTGAACACCGGGGAGCTGTTTTTT
TRBJ2-2,TRBV9,15,NA,NA,CASSVARLNTGELFF,TGTGCCAGCAGCGTAGCCAGGCTGAACACCGGGGAGCTGTTTTTT
TRBJ2-7,TRBV5-4,14,NA,NA,CASSLAGTFYEQYF,TGTGCCAGCAGCTTGGCGGGGACTTTTTACGAGCAGTACTTC
TRBJ1-3,TRBV6-1,14,NA,NA,CASRDVGGLDTIYF,TGTGCCAGTCGGGACGTCGGGGGTCTGGACACCATATATTTT
TRBJ2-1,TRBV19,16,few,TRBD1,CASSATGTGGRDEQFF,TGTGCCAGTAGTGCGACAGGGACAGGGGGCAGGGATGAGCAGTTCTTC
TRBJ1-2,TRBV7-8,15,NA,NA,CASSTHPNLIDGYTF,TGTGCCAGCAGCACCCATCCTAACTTAATTGATGGCTACACCTTC
TRBJ1-5,TRBV18,15,NA,TRBD1,CASSPQDDREQPQHF,TGTGCCAGCTCACCACAGGACGACAGGGAACAGCCCCAGCATTTT
TRBJ1-2,TRBV6-1,17,NA,NA,CASSGGGWQGSDYGYTF,TGTGCCAGCAGTGGGGGGGGATGGCAGGGGAGTGACTATGGCTACACCTTC
TRBJ1-1,TRBV2,11,NA,NA,CASSLLGGAFF,TGTGCCAGCAGTTTGTTGGGAGGTGCTTTCTTT
TRBJ2-3,TRBV19,13,NA,NA,CASSIEASDTQYF,TGTGCCAGTAGTATAGAGGCCTCAGATACGCAGTATTTT
TRBJ1-1,TRBV11-2,13,NA,NA,CASNYGGVTEAFF,TGTGCCAGCAATTACGGAGGGGTGACTGAAGCTTTCTTT
TRBJ1-3,TRBV18,16,NA,NA,CASSPYNNSSGNTIYF,TGTGCCAGCTCACCTTACAACAACAGCTCTGGAAACACCATATATTTT
TRBJ2-7,TRBV13,16,NA,TRBD2,CASSSGLAGTAYEQYF,TGTGCCAGCAGCTCAGGACTAGCGGGGACCGCCTACGAGCAGTACTTC
TRBJ2-7,TRBV6-1,13,NA,TRBD2,CASSAQRDYEQYF,TGTGCCAGCAGTGCCCAGCGGGACTACGAGCAGTACTTC
TRBJ2-3,TRBV6-1,14,few,NA,CASRSRQGTDTQYF,TGTGCCAGCAGATCCCGACAGGGCACAGATACGCAGTATTTT
TRBJ2-2,TRBV4-2,18,once,TRBD2,CASSQGPLAVRPTGELFF,TGTGCCAGCAGCCAAGGCCCTCTAGCGGTACGGCCAACCGGGGAGCTGTTTTTT
TRBJ2-2,TRBV30,15,NA,TRBD2,CAWSGGRVYTGELFF,TGTGCCTGGAGCGGGGGGAGAGTCTACACCGGGGAGCTGTTTTTT
TRBJ2-3,TRBV7-9,15,few,TRBD2,CASSPSSGGTDTQYF,TGTGCCAGCAGCCCATCTAGCGGGGGCACAGATACGCAGTATTTT
TRBJ2-1,TRBV4-1,16,NA,TRBD2,CASSRSTSGGASEQFF,TGCGCCAGCAGCCGATCGACTAGCGGGGGGGCCAGTGAGCAGTTCTTC
TRBJ2-7,TRBV9,14,NA,NA,CASSVGRATYEQYF,TGTGCCAGCAGCGTAGGGAGGGCCACCTACGAGCAGTACTTC
TRBJ2-3,TRBV28,15,NA,TRBD1,CASRWTGPNTDTQYF,TGTGCCAGCAGGTGGACAGGACCTAACACAGATACGCAGTATTTT
TRBJ2-3,TRBV6-6,16,once,TRBD1,CASSPGPGQGSDTQYF,TGTGCCAGCAGCCCAGGTCCGGGACAGGGGTCCGATACGCAGTATTTT
TRBJ2-5,TRBV6-5,14,NA,NA,CASSEIQGGETQYF,TGTGCCAGCAGTGAAATACAGGGTGGAGAGACCCAGTACTTC
TRBJ1-1,TRBV13,15,once,TRBD1,CASRFQAGGHTEAFF,TGTGCCAGCAGGTTCCAGGCAGGGGGTCACACTGAAGCTTTCTTT
TRBJ2-7,TRBV19,15,once,NA,CASSMTIGYSYEQYF,TGTGCCAGTAGTATGACGATCGGGTATTCCTACGAGCAGTACTTC
TRBJ1-2,TRBV30,11,NA,NA,CAWSALGGYTF,TGTGCCTGGAGCGCGCTGGGCGGCTACACCTTC
TRBJ2-7,TRBV9,15,few,NA,CASSVDAGKAYEQYF,TGTGCCAGCAGCGTAGACGCAGGTAAGGCTTACGAGCAGTACTTC
TRBJ2-1,TRBV4-2,14,once,TRBD1,CASSPRQGWDEQFF,TGTGCCAGCAGCCCCCGACAGGGGTGGGATGAGCAGTTCTTC
TRBJ1-1,TRBV5-1,14,NA,NA,CASSLSGVGTEAFF,TGCGCCAGCAGCTTGTCAGGTGTAGGCACTGAAGCTTTCTTT
TRBJ2-1,TRBV29-1,14,once,TRBD2,CSVGLRGDYNEQFF,TGCAGCGTTGGGCTCCGGGGGGATTACAATGAGCAGTTCTTC
TRBJ2-3,TRBV4-1,16,NA,TRBD2,CASSRTSGRKTDTQYF,TGCGCCAGCAGCCGGACTAGCGGGAGGAAGACAGATACGCAGTATTTT
TRBJ1-2,TRBV28,13,NA,NA,CASSYLQGRGYTF,TGTGCCAGCAGCTATTTACAGGGACGCGGCTACACCTTC
TRBJ1-2,TRBV10-3,14,few,TRBD1,CAISERDRTYGYTF,TGTGCCATCAGTGAGCGGGACAGGACCTATGGCTACACCTTC
TRBJ2-7,TRBV18,14,few,TRBD1,CASSLTVDRDEQYF,TGTGCCAGCTCACTAACCGTGGACAGGGACGAGCAGTACTTC
TRBJ1-4,TRBV4-1,16,NA,NA,CASSPRAGATNEKLFF,TGCGCCAGCAGCCCCCGAGCAGGGGCAACTAATGAAAAACTGTTTTTT
TRBJ2-3,TRBV5-6,13,NA,NA,CASSSPAHRRQYF,TGTGCCAGCAGCTCCCCGGCCCACAGAAGGCAGTATTTT
TRBJ2-1,TRBV11-2,16,NA,TRBD2,CASSRKTSGFYNEQFF,TGTGCCAGCAGCCGAAAGACTAGCGGGTTTTACAATGAGCAGTTCTTC
TRBJ2-7,TRBV29-1,12,NA,TRBD1,CSVETGGHEQYF,TGCAGCGTGGAGACAGGGGGCCACGAGCAGTACTTC
TRBJ1-5,TRBV5-1,15,NA,NA,CASSSDGGWNQPQHF,TGCGCCAGCAGCTCCGATGGGGGCTGGAATCAGCCCCAGCATTTT
TRBJ2-7,TRBV7-8,12,NA,NA,CASSLDSAEQYF,TGTGCCAGCAGCTTAGATAGCGCGGAGCAGTACTTC
TRBJ1-2,TRBV9,14,NA,TRBD1,CASSVVGTGLGYTF,TGTGCCAGCAGCGTAGTCGGGACAGGGTTGGGCTACACCTTC
TRBJ2-7,TRBV9,13,NA,TRBD1,CASSQTGVGEQYF,TGTGCCAGCAGCCAGACAGGGGTGGGGGAGCAGTACTTC
TRBJ1-3,TRBV29-1,14,NA,NA,CSVSGLRSGNTIYF,TGCAGCGTCTCGGGACTGCGCTCTGGAAACACCATATATTTT
TRBJ1-5,TRBV2,14,NA,NA,CASRDTGSNQPQHF,TGTGCCAGCAGAGATACAGGTAGCAATCAGCCCCAGCATTTT
TRBJ1-2,TRBV11-2,14,few,TRBD1,CASSSTLDRTGYTF,TGTGCCAGCAGCTCAACCCTGGACAGGACTGGCTACACCTTC
TRBJ2-7,TRBV7-6,16,NA,TRBD2,CASSTGTSGSVYEQYF,TGTGCCAGCAGCACCGGGACTAGCGGGAGTGTCTACGAGCAGTACTTC
TRBJ1-6,TRBV6-5,14,once,NA,CATLPRTRNSPLHF,TGTGCCACCCTCCCCCGGACAAGGAATTCACCCCTCCACTTT
TRBJ2-2,TRBV5-1,16,NA,TRBD2,CASSYGLALYTGELFF,TGCGCCAGCAGTTACGGACTAGCCCTTTACACCGGGGAGCTGTTTTTT
TRBJ2-7,TRBV27,14,NA,TRBD1,CASMRDREGYEQYF,TGTGCCAGCATGAGGGACAGGGAAGGGTACGAGCAGTACTTC
TRBJ2-7,TRBV11-2,13,NA,NA,CASSSRVADEQYF,TGTGCCAGCAGCTCGAGGGTGGCGGACGAGCAGTACTTC
TRBJ1-3,TRBV6-1,14,NA,NA,CASSESRQGNTIYF,TGTGCCAGCAGTGAATCAAGACAGGGAAACACCATATATTTT
TRBJ2-1,TRBV10-1,15,NA,TRBD2,CASSESGTSRNEQFF,TGCGCCAGCAGTGAGTCTGGGACTAGCCGGAATGAGCAGTTCTTC
TRBJ2-7,TRBV19,15,NA,TRBD1,CASSAWDRDPYEQYF,TGTGCCAGTAGTGCTTGGGACAGAGATCCCTACGAGCAGTACTTC